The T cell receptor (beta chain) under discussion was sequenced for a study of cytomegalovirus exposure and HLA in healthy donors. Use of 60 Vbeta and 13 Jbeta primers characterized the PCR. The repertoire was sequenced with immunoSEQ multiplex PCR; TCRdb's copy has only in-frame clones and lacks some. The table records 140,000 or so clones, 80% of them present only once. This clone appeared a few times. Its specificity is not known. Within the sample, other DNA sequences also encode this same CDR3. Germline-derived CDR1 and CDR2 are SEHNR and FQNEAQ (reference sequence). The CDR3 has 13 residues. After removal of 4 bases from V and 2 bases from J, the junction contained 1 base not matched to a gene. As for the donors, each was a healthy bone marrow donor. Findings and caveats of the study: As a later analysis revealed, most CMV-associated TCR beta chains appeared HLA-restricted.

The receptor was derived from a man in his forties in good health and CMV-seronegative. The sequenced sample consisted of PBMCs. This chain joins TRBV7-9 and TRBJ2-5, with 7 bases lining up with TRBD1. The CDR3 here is CASSWTGQETQYF. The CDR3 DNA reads TGTGCCAGCAGCTGGACAGGTCAAGAGACCCAGTACTTC.